The clone carrying this T cell receptor beta chain came up once. Its antigen remains unknown. This entry is derived from a study of spatial heterogeneity in lung cancer. Broader study findings: Ubiquitous expanded tumor TCRs were seen in blood more at resection than at follow-up.

Deletions cut 2 bases from V and 4 bases from J, with 8 bases between. The V gene's germline CDR1 is SGHTA and CDR2 FQGTGA. This CDR3 contains 14 residues. The presence of a unique molecular identifier marked each TCR cDNA molecule. MiXCR, applied by TCRdb to the 5' RACE reads, yields one record per CDR3 protein. Of under 100,000 distinct CDR3 sequences in the sample, approximately 8.6% are singletons; the top ten hold 6.9%. The time point denotes: sample taken at primary tumor resection. Whole RNA came from tumor, nontumor lung or frozen PBMC and was sequenced without being sorted. The sample was PBMCs, taken at surgery. The chain carries TRBV7-3 and TRBJ2-2, with unresolved D. The sequence derives from a male donor with early-stage non-small cell lung cancer. The CDR3 protein is CASSLGLFTGELFF. The CDR3 DNA reads as TGTGCCAGCAGCTTAGGGCTTTTCACCGGGGAGCTGTTTTTT. Filled out from reference TRBV7-3 and TRBJ2-2, the complete variable domain reads GAGVSQTPSNKVTEKGKYVELRCDPISGHTALYWYRQSLGQGPEFLIYFQGTGAADDSGLPNDRFFAVRPEGSVSTLKIQRTERGDSAVYLCASSLGLFTGELFFGEGSRLTVL.